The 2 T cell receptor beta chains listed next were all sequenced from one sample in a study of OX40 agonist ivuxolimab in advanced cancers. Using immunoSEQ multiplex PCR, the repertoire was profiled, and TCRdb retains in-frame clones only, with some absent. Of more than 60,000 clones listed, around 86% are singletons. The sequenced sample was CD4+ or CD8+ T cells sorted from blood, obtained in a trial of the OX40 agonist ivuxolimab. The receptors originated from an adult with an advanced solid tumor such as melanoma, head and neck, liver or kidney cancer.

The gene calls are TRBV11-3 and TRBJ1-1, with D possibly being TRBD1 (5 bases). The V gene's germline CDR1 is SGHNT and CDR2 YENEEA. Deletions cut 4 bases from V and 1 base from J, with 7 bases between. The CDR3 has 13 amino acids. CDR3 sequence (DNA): TGTGCCAGCAGCTCGGACACGAACACTGAAGCTTTCTTT. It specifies CASSSDTNTEAFF.

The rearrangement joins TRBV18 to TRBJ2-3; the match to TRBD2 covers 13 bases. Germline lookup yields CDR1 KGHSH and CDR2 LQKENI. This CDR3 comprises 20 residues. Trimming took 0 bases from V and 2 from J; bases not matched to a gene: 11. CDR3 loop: CASSPPYILGTSGITDTQYF. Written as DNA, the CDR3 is TGTGCCAGCTCACCACCTTATATTCTCGGGACTAGCGGGATCACAGATACGCAGTATTTT.